This T cell receptor (beta chain) was documented in a study of beta chain features in type 1 diabetes. The study reverse transcribed the entire isolated RNA, so it sequenced expressed TCRB transcripts. Profiling relied on immunoSEQ multiplex PCR, and the TCRdb table lists in-frame clones only, not all of them. In the table there are about 260,000 clones, about 20% of which are singletons. As to this clone: Its antigen is unidentified.

V lost 0 bases to trimming and J lost 11 bases, with 16 bases between them. The CDR3 sequence is 14 residues long. Germline V lookup: CDR1 LGHNA, CDR2 YSLEER. Study-level results: Type 1 diabetes patients had moderately but significantly shorter TCRB CDR3s in all four CD4+ subsets. The similarity of naive, central memory and Treg TCRB repertoires appeared greater among patients than among healthy donors.

The sequenced sample consisted of naive CD4+ T cells from blood. The chain recombines TRBV4-3 with TRBJ2-5, with a weak D call TRBD1 (5 bases). The receptor was isolated from a woman aged 40 to 50 with type 1 diabetes. In nucleotides, the CDR3 is TGCGCCAGCAGCCAAGAGGGGAACAGGCTGGGGCAGTACTTC. Translation: CASSQEGNRLGQYF.